These T cell receptor beta chains were read from a single sample in a study of blood T cell repertoires in COVID-19. Some clones are missing from TCRdb's copy, which holds only in-frame ones; the method was immunoSEQ multiplex PCR. The sample has a few hundred thousand clones, around nine tenths seen once. Input material: PBMCs or T cells enriched from blood (not recorded which). The receptor set was obtained from a man younger than 45 who had recovered from COVID-19. The CDR3 runs from the conserved cysteine through the conserved F or W. A D gene is named only where the DNA matches it firmly. Expanded clones get a size class; other rows say once, few or many, or leave the size out.

d_gene	abundance	j_gene	v_gene	CDR3nt	CDR3aa
-	-	TRBJ2-6	TRBV19	TGTGCCAGTAACCCGGGCTCTGGGGCCAACGTCCTGACTTTC	CASNPGSGANVLTF
-	-	TRBJ2-7	TRBV3-1/TRBV3-2	TGTGCCAGCAGCCAAGGGGCTCTCCGGCCCTACGAGCAGTACTTC	CASSQGALRPYEQYF
-	-	TRBJ2-5	TRBV13	TGTGCCAGCAGCTCGGGGGGCGCCGAAGAGACCCAGTACTTC	CASSSGGAEETQYF
TRBD1	-	TRBJ1-5	TRBV19	TGTGCCAGTAGTATGGGACAGGGGACTCAGCCCCAGCATTTT	CASSMGQGTQPQHF
-	-	TRBJ2-1	TRBV10-2	TGCGCCAGCAGTGAGTCGAGCATAGAGGGTGAGCAGTTCTTC	CASSESSIEGEQFF
-	-	TRBJ1-6	TRBV2	TGTGCCAGCAGACTTCGGGGTAATTCACCCCTCCACTTT	CASRLRGNSPLHF
TRBD2	-	TRBJ2-1	TRBV6-5	TGTGCCAGCAGCCCCGGGGGGTTCTCCTACAATGAGCAGTTCTTC	CASSPGGFSYNEQFF
-	few	TRBJ1-4	TRBV27	TGTGCCAGCAGTCCCCTCGGGACAGAAAAACTGTTTTTT	CASSPLGTEKLFF
-	-	TRBJ2-6	TRBV19	TGTGCCAGTAGTTCCGGACACCACTCTGGGGCCAACGTCCTGACTTTC	CASSSGHHSGANVLTF
-	-	TRBJ1-2	TRBV18	TGTGCCAGCTCACCAGGGATTGGGGCACCTGGCTACACCTTC	CASSPGIGAPGYTF
-	few	TRBJ1-2	TRBV14	TGTGCCAGCAGCTATGACAGGAATGGTGGCTACACCTTC	CASSYDRNGGYTF
-	-	TRBJ1-3	TRBV14	TGTGCCAGCAGCCAAGATCACAGCTCTGGAAACACCATATATTTT	CASSQDHSSGNTIYF
-	-	TRBJ1-4	TRBV6-8	TGTGCCAGCAATGGAGGTGTAACTAATGAAAAACTGTTTTTT	CASNGGVTNEKLFF
TRBD1	once	TRBJ1-1	TRBV2	TGTGCCAGCAGTCCACAGGGGGCTTGGGGCACTGAAGCTTTCTTT	CASSPQGAWGTEAFF
TRBD1	once	TRBJ1-3	TRBV4-1	TGCGCCAGCAGCCAACCTGGGACAGCTGGAAACACCATATATTTT	CASSQPGTAGNTIYF
-	-	TRBJ1-1	TRBV3-1/TRBV3-2	TGTGCCAGCAGCCCAGGACAGACCAAAGCTTTCTTT	CASSPGQTKAFF
-	-	TRBJ1-2	TRBV6-5	TGTGCCAGCAGTTACGGTGGAGGGTCAGGTGGCTACACCTTC	CASSYGGGSGGYTF
-	-	TRBJ2-7	TRBV3-1/TRBV3-2	TGTGCCAGCAGCAAGCTTCCCGACGAGCAGTACTTC	CASSKLPDEQYF
TRBD1	-	TRBJ1-2	TRBV18	TGTGCCAGCTCACCCGGACAGGGGGTTGATGGCTACACCTTC	CASSPGQGVDGYTF
-	-	TRBJ1-1	TRBV28	TGTGCCAGCAACCCAAGCGGGGGGAGCACTGAAGCTTTCTTT	CASNPSGGSTEAFF
-	-	TRBJ2-3	TRBV9	TGTGCCAGCAGCGTAGATGTCCTCACAGATACGCAGTATTTT	CASSVDVLTDTQYF
TRBD1	-	TRBJ1-6	TRBV28	TGTGCCAGCAGTCCCCTGACAGGGGGCGATTCACCCCTCCACTTT	CASSPLTGGDSPLHF
-	-	TRBJ1-2	TRBV6-1	TGTGCCAGCAGTGACAGGGAGGTGGGGGTCCCCTATGGCTACACCTTC	CASSDREVGVPYGYTF
-	once	TRBJ2-3	TRBV4-2	TGTGCCAGCAGCCAAGAGATAGGTCCGACAGGCACAGATACGCAGTATTTT	CASSQEIGPTGTDTQYF
-	-	TRBJ2-7	TRBV12-3/TRBV12-4	TGTGCCAGCAGTTTAGGGAGCTCCTACGAGCAGTACTTC	CASSLGSSYEQYF
TRBD1	-	TRBJ2-7	TRBV5-1	TGCGCCAGCAGCTTAGGGGGACAGAGCTCCTACGAGCAGTACTTC	CASSLGGQSSYEQYF
-	-	TRBJ1-2	TRBV9	TGTGCCAGCAGCGTAGCTAAGGTGGGAGGAAACTATGGCTACACCTTC	CASSVAKVGGNYGYTF
TRBD1	-	TRBJ1-1	TRBV30	TGTGCCTGGAGTCGCAGGGGGGCCTTGAACACTGAAGCTTTCTTT	CAWSRRGALNTEAFF
TRBD1	-	TRBJ1-5	TRBV28	TGTGCCAGCAGTCCGACAGGGGCCTACAATCAGCCCCAGCATTTT	CASSPTGAYNQPQHF
TRBD1	once	TRBJ1-2	TRBV28	TGTGCCAGCAGTAAGAGACAGGGGTCGTATACTAACTATGGCTACACCTTC	CASSKRQGSYTNYGYTF
TRBD1	-	TRBJ2-2	TRBV2	TGTGCCAGCAATACAGGGGGCGCTTTCGCGAACACCGGGGAGCTGTTTTTT	CASNTGGAFANTGELFF
-	-	TRBJ1-6	TRBV28	TGTGCCAGCAGTTTACCCGGGATTAATTCACCCCTCCACTTT	CASSLPGINSPLHF
-	-	TRBJ2-7	TRBV11-2	TGTGCCAGCGTTCAGGGTAACTACGAGCAGTACTTC	CASVQGNYEQYF
-	-	TRBJ2-5	TRBV3-1/TRBV3-2	TGTGCCAGCAGCCAAGGGGGGACAACCAGGGGCGAGACCCAGTACTTC	CASSQGGTTRGETQYF
-	-	TRBJ1-1	TRBV10-1	TGCGCCAGCGCCAGACAGCCGAACACTGAAGCTTTCTTT	CASARQPNTEAFF
-	-	TRBJ1-2	TRBV2	TGTGCCAGCTTAAGCGCCCTTCGGGGCTACACCTTC	CASLSALRGYTF
-	once	TRBJ1-2	TRBV19	TGTGCCAGTAGTATGTCCCTCTATGGCTACACCTTC	CASSMSLYGYTF
-	-	TRBJ2-5	TRBV11-3	TGTGCCAGCAGCTTAGGGACTACGAACACTCTACAAGAGACCCAGTACTTC	CASSLGTTNTLQETQYF
-	-	TRBJ2-4	TRBV13	TGTGCCAGCAGCTTAGCACGACAGGATATAGCCAAAAACATTCAGTACTTC	CASSLARQDIAKNIQYF
-	-	TRBJ1-2	TRBV2	TGTGCCAGCAGTGAGGTCGAGACACAGAGCTCCTATGGCTACACCTTC	CASSEVETQSSYGYTF
TRBD1	-	TRBJ2-2	TRBV7-9	TGTGCCAGCAGCCCTGGGGACAGGAACACCGGGGAGCTGTTTTTT	CASSPGDRNTGELFF
-	-	TRBJ2-1	TRBV10-1	TGCGCCAGCACTAAGTCCCGGAGCTCCTACAATGAGCAGTTCTTC	CASTKSRSSYNEQFF
-	-	TRBJ2-7	TRBV11-2	TGTGCCAGCAGCTTAGCTCCCTACGAGCAGTACTTC	CASSLAPYEQYF
TRBD1	-	TRBJ2-7	TRBV6-5	TGTGCCAGCAGTACCGGGACAGGGGGCTACGAGCAGTACTTC	CASSTGTGGYEQYF
-	-	TRBJ2-7	TRBV11-2	TGTGCCAGCAGCTACCTACCCCCCTCCTACGAGCAGTACTTC	CASSYLPPSYEQYF
-	-	TRBJ2-3	TRBV3-1/TRBV3-2	TGTGCCAGCAGCCAGATGAGCGCCAGCACAGATACGCAGTATTTT	CASSQMSASTDTQYF
-	-	TRBJ1-5	TRBV5-1	TGCGCCAGCAGCTTGTTGGGTGGGAGAGGTCAGCCCCAGCATTTT	CASSLLGGRGQPQHF